The rows below give T cell receptor beta chains drawn from one sample of a study of T cell repertoires in cytomegalovirus infection. These receptors' targets are unknown. TCRdb passed the reads through MiXCR, listing each CDR3 protein once. The sample consists of 40,000 to 55,000 distinct CDR3 sequences, about a fifth of them appearing once. Sequenced here: CD8+ T cells from cultured PBMCs, sampled from culture after CMV antigen stimulation. These receptors originate from a human donor in good health (CMV status not recorded). Some clones in this sample may be carry-over from other donors' samples. CDR3s include the opening cysteine and the closing phenylalanine or tryptophan. Fields, in order: D gene, clone size, V gene, J gene, CDR3 length, CDR3 DNA, CDR3 protein. A D gene is named only where the DNA matches it firmly. Expanded clones are given a class, and other clones once, few, many or no size at all.

.,.,TRBV5-6,TRBJ1-4,17,TGTGCCAGCAGCTATCGGACGGGGACCAATCGGGGTGAAAAACTGTTTTTT,CASSYRTGTNRGEKLFF
.,.,TRBV6-2/TRBV6-3,TRBJ2-5,15,TGTGCCAGCAGTTTCGAACGACAGCTACAAGAGACCCAGTACTTC,CASSFERQLQETQYF
TRBD2,few,TRBV7-8,TRBJ2-1,14,TGTGCCAGCAGCTTATGGGGGGGTGGAGATGAGCAGTTCTTC,CASSLWGGGDEQFF
TRBD2,.,TRBV24-1,TRBJ2-3,15,TGTGCCACCAGTGATTTAGGAGCGGGAGAGGATACGCAGTATTTT,CATSDLGAGEDTQYF
.,.,TRBV18,TRBJ1-5,15,TGTGCCAGCTCACCCGACAGTCCCGATAATCAGCCCCAGCATTTT,CASSPDSPDNQPQHF
.,.,TRBV7-4,TRBJ2-1,15,TGTGCCAGCCGTGACCGGGCTAGCGAGTACAATGAGCAGTTCTTC,CASRDRASEYNEQFF
TRBD1,few,TRBV2,TRBJ2-2,14,TGTGCCAGCACCGGGACAGTCAACACCGGGGAGCTGTTTTTT,CASTGTVNTGELFF
.,.,TRBV7-9,TRBJ2-7,13,TGTGCCAGCAGCTGGGACTTAACCTACGAGCAGTACTTC,CASSWDLTYEQYF
.,.,TRBV7-2,TRBJ2-5,16,TGTGCCAGCAGCTTAGTTTGGAGCCTGGGGGTAGAGACCCAGTACTTC,CASSLVWSLGVETQYF
.,.,TRBV19,TRBJ1-1,12,TGTGCCAGTTCGGGGATGAACACTGAAGCTTTCTTT,CASSGMNTEAFF
.,many,TRBV6-2/TRBV6-3,TRBJ2-7,14,TGTGCCAGCAGTTACTCGGACCTTCCCCACGAGCAGTACTTC,CASSYSDLPHEQYF
.,few,TRBV2,TRBJ1-2,16,TGTGCCAGCAGCAGGGATAACAGGGCCTCCGGCTATGGCTACACCTTC,CASSRDNRASGYGYTF
.,.,TRBV6-1,TRBJ2-2,16,TGTGCCAGCAGTGTGGGTGTCCCGCCAAACACCGGGGAGCTGTTTTTT,CASSVGVPPNTGELFF
.,.,TRBV19,TRBJ1-5,15,TGTGCCAGTAGTCCCCGGGTGGGGCTCAATCAGCCCCAGCATTTT,CASSPRVGLNQPQHF